Below, 11 T cell receptor beta chains from the same sample are listed, as sequenced in a study of T cells after yellow fever vaccination. Each CDR3 protein gets one entry after TCRdb re-called the 5' RACE reads with MiXCR. The table shows 310,000 or so distinct CDR3 sequences, with around 3.9% occurring only once. Sequenced material: PBMCs, taken on the day of the yellow fever booster vaccination. The receptor set was obtained from a man younger than 30 who received the YFV17D yellow fever vaccine.

In its sample, this clonotype was seen many times. The chain is built from TRBV4-1 and TRBJ2-3; a possible D gene is TRBD2 (7 bases). Per the germline V gene, CDR1 is MGHRA and CDR2 is YSYEKL. The CDR3 length is 16 residues. Trimming removed 0 bases from V and 4 bases from J, with 14 bases in between. CDR3 residues: CASSQEGAGVPDTQYF. The CDR3 bases are TGCGCCAGCAGCCAAGAGGGGGCGGGGGTTCCAGATACGCAGTATTTT.

This clonotype was detected only a few times. The V and J genes are TRBV4-2 and TRBJ2-2; D unclear. V was shortened by 4 bases and J by 6 bases, with 15 bases between the two germline ends. Germline CDR1 is LGHNA and CDR2 is YNFKEQ. This CDR3 spans 15 amino acids. The CDR3 region has the DNA TGTGCCAGCAGCCGAGTCGTCGGTGCGGCCGGGGAGCTGTTTTTT. Its protein is CASSRVVGAAGELFF.

V gene TRBV30 combines with J gene TRBJ2-2; D is perhaps TRBD1 (6 bases). Germline V gene sequence: CDR1 GTSNPN, CDR2 SVGIG (reference sequence). Trimming left V 3 bases short and J 7 bases short, with 15 bases between. This CDR3 is built from 14 residues. The chain's CDR3 is CAWRLTGNHGELFF. In DNA form, the CDR3 reads TGTGCCTGGAGGCTAACAGGGAACCACGGGGAGCTGTTTTTT. Full variable domain (missing parts from reference TRBV30 and TRBJ2-2): SQTIHQWPATLVQPVGSPLSLECTVEGTSNPNLYWYRQAAGRGLQLLFYSVGIGQISSEVPQNLSASRPQDRQFILSSKKLLLSDSGFYLCAWRLTGNHGELFFGEGSRLTVL.

The rearrangement joins TRBV6-5 to TRBJ2-3; D gene unclear. This CDR3 spans 15 amino acids. CDR1 and CDR2 (germline): MNHEY, SVGAGI. The V gene lost 0 bases and the J gene lost 0 bases, with 7 bases spanning the gap. The DNA for the CDR3 is TGTGCCAGCAGTTACTCCCACCGCAGCACAGATACGCAGTATTTT. Translated, it gives CASSYSHRSTDTQYF.

This rearrangement joins TRBV6-2 or TRBV6-3 to TRBJ2-3; D is perhaps TRBD1 (6 bases). Trimming took 6 bases from V and 0 from J, leaving 13 bases between them. Germline CDR1 is MNHEY and CDR2 is SVGEGT. There are 15 residues in the CDR3. For the CDR3, the DNA is TGTGCCAGCAGAGCAGCAGGGGTTAGCACAGATACGCAGTATTTT. Protein: CASRAAGVSTDTQYF.

This clonotype has a count of ten or more. V usage is TRBV29-1 and J usage is TRBJ2-7; a weak D match, TRBD1 (5 bases). CDR1 SQVTM and CDR2 ANQGSEA come from the germline V gene. This CDR3 is 13 amino acids long. V shed 6 bases and J shed 0 bases, with 12 bases lying between them. The CDR3 region has the DNA TGCAGCGTCTGGGGCGGTACCTCCTACGAGCAGTACTTC. Translation gives CSVWGGTSYEQYF.

The table lists this clonotype with many counts. This rearrangement joins TRBV11-2 to TRBJ2-2; weak D call: TRBD2 (5 bases). Trimming left V 1 base short and J 7 bases short, with 13 bases between. The germline V gene has CDR1 SGHAT and CDR2 FQNNGV. The CDR3 has 15 amino acids. The CDR3 DNA reads as TGTGCCAGCAGCTTAGTAGGACTGACGGGCGGGGAGCTGTTTTTT. It yields the protein CASSLVGLTGGELFF.

This clonotype was seen a few times. The CDR3 DNA reads TGTGCCAGCAGCCCTAGACAGACAGATGGCTACACCTTC. This codes for CASSPRQTDGYTF. The rearrangement uses TRBV14 and TRBJ1-2, with D possibly TRBD1 on 5 matching bases. V dropped 4 bases and J dropped 6 bases, with 12 bases sitting between them. CDR1 is SGHDN and CDR2 is FVKESK in the germline V gene. The CDR3 covers 13 residues. Combining the CDR3 with reference TRBV14 and TRBJ1-2 gives the whole variable domain EAGVTQFPSHSVIEKGQTVTLRCDPISGHDNLYWYRRVMGKEIKFLLHFVKESKQDESGMPNNRFLAERTGGTYSTLKVQPAELEDSGVYFCASSPRQTDGYTFGSGTRLTVV.

This chain uses TRBV30 with TRBJ1-1; 7 nucleotides align to TRBD1. The trim removed 4 bases at V and 3 bases at J, leaving 5 bases unmatched. The CDR3 covers 13 residues. From germline, CDR1 is GTSNPN and CDR2 SVGIG (reference sequence). The CDR3 loop reads CAWTGGLDTEAFF. In DNA, the CDR3 is TGTGCCTGGACAGGGGGGCTGGACACTGAAGCTTTCTTT.

J is TRBJ2-5 and V is TRBV7-9; D remains unclear. Between the trimmed V and J ends, which lost 5 bases and 4 bases, there was a span of 14 bases. Germline CDR1 SEHNR, CDR2 FQNEAQ (reference sequence). This CDR3 region has 14 residues. The CDR3 DNA sequence: TGTGCCAGCAGCCGAACGGACGGAAGAGAGACCCAGTACTTC. It codes for CASSRTDGRETQYF.

This clonotype was counted many times. The chain couples TRBV20-1 to TRBJ1-5, with TRBD1 identical over 8 bases. CDR1 and CDR2 (germline): DFQATT, SNEGSKA (reference sequence). Germline trimming cut 0 bases from V and 2 bases from J; bases unmatched to any gene: 0. The CDR3 covers 14 residues. CDR3 bases: TGCAGTGCTAGAGAGGACAGGGGCAATCAGCCCCAGCATTTT. It codes for CSAREDRGNQPQHF.